This T cell receptor beta chain was recovered during a study of blood T cell repertoires in COVID-19. Clones were sequenced by immunoSEQ multiplex PCR, and TCRdb holds only the in-frame ones, with some missing. The top ten clones hold about 2.5% of a sample with approximately 390,000 clones, approximately 89% of them seen once. Germline loops: CDR1 SEHNR, CDR2 FQNEAQ (reference sequence). The V segment lost 3 bases and the J segment 0 bases; nucleotides outside the gene matches: 2. The CDR3 runs to 16 residues. The clonotype was recovered from a woman in her fifties or sixties with COVID-19, enrolled during active disease. The rearrangement joins TRBV7-9 to TRBJ1-3, with 10 nucleotides matching TRBD1. Material: peripheral blood. CDR3 sequence (DNA): TGTGCCAGCAGCTTTGGACAGGGGGTCTCTGGAAACACCATATATTTT. Its translation: CASSFGQGVSGNTIYF.